This is a list of T cell receptor beta chains from one sample in a study of blood T cell repertoires in COVID-19. Sequencing was performed with immunoSEQ multiplex PCR; in TCRdb, only in-frame clones are kept and a portion is missing. The sample shows 210,000 or so clones, roughly four fifths of them seen only once. Sample: peripheral blood. These receptors came from a woman in her 70s with active or convalescent COVID-19. Each CDR3 is given without its conserved first and last residue. Each record gives: V gene, CDR3 length, D gene, J gene, CDR3 protein. D genes are given only for firm matches.

V gene: TRBV7-8
CDR3 length: 15
D gene: TRBD2
J gene: TRBJ2-2
CDR3 protein: ASASTSGLLNTGELF

V gene: TRBV5-1
CDR3 length: 12
D gene: TRBD1
J gene: TRBJ1-2
CDR3 protein: ASSLGGQVIGYT

V gene: TRBV7-2
CDR3 length: 11
D gene: TRBD1
J gene: TRBJ1-2
CDR3 protein: ASSPGQVRGYT

V gene: TRBV20-1
CDR3 length: 10
D gene: -
J gene: TRBJ2-5
CDR3 protein: SASARQETQY

V gene: TRBV15
CDR3 length: 13
D gene: -
J gene: TRBJ2-3
CDR3 protein: ATSRDQAGTDTQY

V gene: TRBV6-6
CDR3 length: 13
D gene: -
J gene: TRBJ2-5
CDR3 protein: ASSYQGYREETQY

V gene: TRBV4-1
CDR3 length: 14
D gene: -
J gene: TRBJ2-2
CDR3 protein: ASSRGGLANTGELF

V gene: TRBV7-9
CDR3 length: 12
D gene: -
J gene: TRBJ2-7
CDR3 protein: ASSLRQGGYEQY

V gene: TRBV11-2
CDR3 length: 15
D gene: TRBD2
J gene: TRBJ2-1
CDR3 protein: ASSLSGTSGRWVEQF

V gene: TRBV7-2
CDR3 length: 14
D gene: TRBD2
J gene: TRBJ2-3
CDR3 protein: ASSPLSGRVGDTQY

V gene: TRBV5-1
CDR3 length: 12
D gene: TRBD1
J gene: TRBJ2-1
CDR3 protein: ASSTGTVYNEQF

V gene: TRBV7-9
CDR3 length: 15
D gene: TRBD2
J gene: TRBJ2-7
CDR3 protein: ASSPLRDSGTLYEQY

V gene: TRBV6-5
CDR3 length: 11
D gene: -
J gene: TRBJ1-2
CDR3 protein: ASRISTGYGYT

V gene: TRBV20-1
CDR3 length: 9
D gene: -
J gene: TRBJ2-4
CDR3 protein: SAREGRLAY

V gene: TRBV19
CDR3 length: 11
D gene: -
J gene: TRBJ1-1
CDR3 protein: ASSLRGITEAF

V gene: TRBV20-1
CDR3 length: 9
D gene: -
J gene: TRBJ2-5
CDR3 protein: SATGVETQY

V gene: TRBV6-5
CDR3 length: 14
D gene: -
J gene: TRBJ1-3
CDR3 protein: ASSYSTGISGNTIY

V gene: TRBV19
CDR3 length: 11
D gene: TRBD2
J gene: TRBJ2-1
CDR3 protein: ASSITSGRAAF

V gene: TRBV12-2
CDR3 length: 17
D gene: -
J gene: TRBJ2-1
CDR3 protein: ASRYPGLAGESTYNEQF